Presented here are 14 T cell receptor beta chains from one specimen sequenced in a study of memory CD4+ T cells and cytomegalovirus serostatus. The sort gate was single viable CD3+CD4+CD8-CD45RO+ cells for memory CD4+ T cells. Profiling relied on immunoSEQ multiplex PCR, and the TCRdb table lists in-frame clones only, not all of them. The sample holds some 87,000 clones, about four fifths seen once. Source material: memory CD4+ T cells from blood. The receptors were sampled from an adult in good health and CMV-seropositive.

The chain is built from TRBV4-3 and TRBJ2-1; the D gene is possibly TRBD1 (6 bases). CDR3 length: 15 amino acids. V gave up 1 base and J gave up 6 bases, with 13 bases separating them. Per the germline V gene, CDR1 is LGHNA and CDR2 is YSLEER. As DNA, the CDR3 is TGCGCCAGCAGCCAAGGACAGGAGTTCGGCAATGAGCAGTTCTTC. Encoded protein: CASSQGQEFGNEQFF.

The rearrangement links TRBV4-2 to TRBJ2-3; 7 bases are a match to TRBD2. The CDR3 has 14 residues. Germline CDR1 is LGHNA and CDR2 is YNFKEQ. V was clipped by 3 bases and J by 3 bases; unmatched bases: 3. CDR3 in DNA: TGTGCCAGCAGCCACCAGGGAGGGACAGATACGCAGTATTTT. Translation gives CASSHQGGTDTQYF.

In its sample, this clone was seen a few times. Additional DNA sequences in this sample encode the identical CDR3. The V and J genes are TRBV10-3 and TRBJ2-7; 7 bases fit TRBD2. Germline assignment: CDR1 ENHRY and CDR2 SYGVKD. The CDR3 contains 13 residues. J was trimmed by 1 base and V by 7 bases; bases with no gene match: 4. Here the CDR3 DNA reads TGTGCCATCACTCCGGGACTATCCTACGAGCAGTACTTC. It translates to CAITPGLSYEQYF.

The CDR3: CASSPSPQINQPQHF. CDR3 sequence (DNA): TGTGCCAGCAGTCCCTCCCCCCAGATCAATCAGCCCCAGCATTTT. J is TRBJ1-5 and V is TRBV6-6; no clear D. The CDR3 contains 15 residues. Germline lookup yields CDR1 MNHNY and CDR2 SVGAGI (reference sequence). V lost 5 bases and J 3 bases, leaving 14 bases between the germline ends.

CDR3 region: CASSLTGQGTSNQPQHF. The DNA of the CDR3 is TGCGCCAGCAGCCTAACGGGACAGGGGACTAGCAATCAGCCCCAGCATTTT. This chain links TRBV10-2 with TRBJ1-5, with TRBD1 identical over 10 bases. J lost 0 bases, V lost 6 bases, and 8 bases had no gene match. This CDR3 comprises 17 residues. Per germline, CDR1 WSHSY and CDR2 SAAADI.

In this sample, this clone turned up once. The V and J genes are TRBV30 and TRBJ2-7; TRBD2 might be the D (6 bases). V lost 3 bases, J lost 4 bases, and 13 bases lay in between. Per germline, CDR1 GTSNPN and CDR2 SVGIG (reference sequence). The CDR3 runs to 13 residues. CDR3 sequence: CAWSQAGRYEQYF. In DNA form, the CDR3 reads TGTGCCTGGAGCCAGGCTGGGAGGTACGAGCAGTACTTC.

CDR3 nucleotides: TGTGCCAGCAGCTTGGAAGGGACTGGTGGCTACACCTTC. This sequence encodes CASSLEGTGGYTF. The genes are TRBV7-9 and TRBJ1-2, with D possibly matching TRBD1 (5 bases). CDR3 length equals 13 residues. Trimming left V 3 bases short and J 7 bases short, with 12 bases between. Germline V lookup: CDR1 SEHNR, CDR2 FQNEAQ (reference sequence). The whole variable domain, filled in from reference TRBV7-9 and TRBJ1-2, reads DTGVSQNPRHKITKRGQNVTFRCDPISEHNRLYWYRQTLGQGPEFLTYFQNEAQLEKSRLLSDRFSAERPKGSFSTLEIQRTEQGDSAMYLCASSLEGTGGYTFGSGTRLTVV.

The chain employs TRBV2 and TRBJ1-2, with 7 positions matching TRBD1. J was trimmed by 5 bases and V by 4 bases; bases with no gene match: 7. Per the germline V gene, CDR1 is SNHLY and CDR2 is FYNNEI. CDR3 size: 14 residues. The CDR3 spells CASSVEGTAYGYTF. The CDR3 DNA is TGTGCCAGCAGTGTAGAAGGGACAGCTTATGGCTACACCTTC.

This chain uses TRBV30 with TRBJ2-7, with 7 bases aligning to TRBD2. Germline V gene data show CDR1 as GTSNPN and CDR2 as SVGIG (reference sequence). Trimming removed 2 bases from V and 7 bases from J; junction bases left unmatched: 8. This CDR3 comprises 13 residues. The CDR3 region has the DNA TGTGCCTGGAGTAGGGAGGGCCTGAGGGAGCAGTACTTC. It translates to CAWSREGLREQYF.

The CDR3 reads CASSVAGDGADTQYF. The DNA of the CDR3 is TGTGCCAGCAGCGTAGCGGGTGACGGGGCAGATACGCAGTATTTT. The chain uses TRBV9 and TRBJ2-3; weak D call: TRBD2 (5 bases). Germline-derived CDR1 and CDR2 are SGDLS and YYNGEE. This CDR3 is 15 amino acids long. Between the trimmed V and J ends, which lost 0 bases and 4 bases, there was a span of 12 bases.

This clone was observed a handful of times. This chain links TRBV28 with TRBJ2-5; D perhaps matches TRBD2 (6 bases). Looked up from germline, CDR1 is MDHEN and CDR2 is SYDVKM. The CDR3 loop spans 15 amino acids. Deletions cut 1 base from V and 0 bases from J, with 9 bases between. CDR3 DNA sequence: TGTGCCAGCAGTTTATTAGGAGGGTACCAAGAGACCCAGTACTTC. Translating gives CASSLLGGYQETQYF.

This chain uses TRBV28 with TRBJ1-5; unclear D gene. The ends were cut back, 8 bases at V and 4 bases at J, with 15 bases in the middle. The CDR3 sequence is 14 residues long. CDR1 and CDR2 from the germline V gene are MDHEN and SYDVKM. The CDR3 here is CASGIQQINQPQHF. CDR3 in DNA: TGTGCCAGCGGGATTCAACAGATAAATCAGCCCCAGCATTTT.

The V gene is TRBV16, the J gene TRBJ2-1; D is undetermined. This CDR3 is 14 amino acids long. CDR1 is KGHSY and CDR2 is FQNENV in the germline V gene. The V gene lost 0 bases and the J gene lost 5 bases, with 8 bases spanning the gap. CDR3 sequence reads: CASSQSRSNNEQFF. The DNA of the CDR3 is TGTGCCAGCAGCCAATCTCGAAGCAACAATGAGCAGTTCTTC.

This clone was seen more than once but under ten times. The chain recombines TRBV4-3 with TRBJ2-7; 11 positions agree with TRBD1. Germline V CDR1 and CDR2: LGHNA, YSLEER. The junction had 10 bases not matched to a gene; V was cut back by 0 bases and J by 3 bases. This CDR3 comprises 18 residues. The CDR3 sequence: CASSQDMGGTGGIYEQYF. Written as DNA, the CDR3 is TGCGCCAGCAGCCAAGATATGGGGGGGACAGGGGGAATCTACGAGCAGTACTTC.